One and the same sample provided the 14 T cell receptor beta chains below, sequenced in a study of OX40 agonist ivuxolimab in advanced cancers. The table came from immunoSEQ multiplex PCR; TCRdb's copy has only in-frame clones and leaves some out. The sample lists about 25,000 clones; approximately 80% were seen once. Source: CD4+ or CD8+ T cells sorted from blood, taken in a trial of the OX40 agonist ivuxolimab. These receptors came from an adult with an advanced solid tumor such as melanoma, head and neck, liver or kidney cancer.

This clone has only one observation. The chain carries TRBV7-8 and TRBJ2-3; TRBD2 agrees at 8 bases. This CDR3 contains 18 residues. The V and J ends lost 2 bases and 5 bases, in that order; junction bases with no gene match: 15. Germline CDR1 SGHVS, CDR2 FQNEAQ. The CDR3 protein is CASSLKLGTREGEDTQYF. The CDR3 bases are TGTGCCAGCAGCTTAAAGCTGGGGACTAGAGAGGGGGAAGATACGCAGTATTTT.

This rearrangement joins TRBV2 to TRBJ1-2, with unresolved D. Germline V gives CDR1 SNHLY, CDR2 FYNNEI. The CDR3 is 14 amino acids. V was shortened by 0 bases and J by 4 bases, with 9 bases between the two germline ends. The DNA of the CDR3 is TGTGCCAGCAGTGAAGCGGGCAGCGGCTATGGCTACACCTTC. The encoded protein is CASSEAGSGYGYTF.

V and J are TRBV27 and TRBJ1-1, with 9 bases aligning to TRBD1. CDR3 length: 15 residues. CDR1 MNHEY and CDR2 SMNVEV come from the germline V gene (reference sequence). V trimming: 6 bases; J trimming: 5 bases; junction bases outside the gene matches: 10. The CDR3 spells CASRPGQGYRTEAFF. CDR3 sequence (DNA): TGTGCCAGCAGACCGGGACAGGGATACAGGACTGAAGCTTTCTTT.

CDR3 residues: CASSEICPPKREEKLFF. As DNA, the CDR3 is TGTGCCAGCAGTGAAATATGCCCCCCAAAGAGGGAAGAAAAACTGTTTTTT. This sequence joins TRBV25-1 and TRBJ1-4; D remains ambiguous. Germline V gives CDR1 MGHDK, CDR2 SYGVNS. Trimming left V 2 bases short and J 8 bases short, with 21 bases between. The CDR3 loop spans 17 amino acids.

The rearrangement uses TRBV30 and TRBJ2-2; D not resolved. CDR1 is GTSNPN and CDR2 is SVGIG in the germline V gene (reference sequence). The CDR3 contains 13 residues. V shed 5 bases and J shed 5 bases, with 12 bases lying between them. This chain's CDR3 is CAWQSPATGELFF. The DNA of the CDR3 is TGTGCCTGGCAGTCCCCCGCGACCGGGGAGCTGTTTTTT. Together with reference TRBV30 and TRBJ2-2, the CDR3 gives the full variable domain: SQTIHQWPATLVQPVGSPLSLECTVEGTSNPNLYWYRQAAGRGLQLLFYSVGIGQISSEVPQNLSASRPQDRQFILSSKKLLLSDSGFYLCAWQSPATGELFFGEGSRLTVL.

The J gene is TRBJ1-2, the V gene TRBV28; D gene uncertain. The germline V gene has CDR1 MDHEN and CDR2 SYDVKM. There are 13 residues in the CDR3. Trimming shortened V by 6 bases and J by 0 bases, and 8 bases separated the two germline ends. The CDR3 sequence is CASSPPTNYGYTF. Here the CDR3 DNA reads TGTGCCAGCAGCCCACCTACTAACTATGGCTACACCTTC.

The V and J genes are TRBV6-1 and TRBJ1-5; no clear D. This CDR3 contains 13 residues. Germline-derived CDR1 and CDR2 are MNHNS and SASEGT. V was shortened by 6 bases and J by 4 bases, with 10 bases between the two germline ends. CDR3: CASSPGPNQPQHF. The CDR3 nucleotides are TGTGCCAGCAGCCCCGGGCCTAATCAGCCCCAGCATTTT.

In nucleotides, the CDR3 is TGTGCCAGCAGTATGGGACAGGGACCCTATGGCTACACCTTC. Its protein is CASSMGQGPYGYTF. V usage is TRBV27 and J usage is TRBJ1-2, with 9 bases identical to TRBD1. Germline V lookup: CDR1 MNHEY, CDR2 SMNVEV (reference sequence). The V segment lost 5 bases and the J segment 4 bases; nucleotides outside the gene matches: 5. CDR3 length: 14 residues.

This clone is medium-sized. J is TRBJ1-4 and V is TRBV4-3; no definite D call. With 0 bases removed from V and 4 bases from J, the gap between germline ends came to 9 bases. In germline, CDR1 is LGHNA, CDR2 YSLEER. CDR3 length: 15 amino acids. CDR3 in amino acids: CASSQDYSSNEKLFF. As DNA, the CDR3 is TGCGCCAGCAGCCAAGATTACAGCAGTAATGAAAAACTGTTTTTT.

The CDR3 protein is CASSRGAGYSYEQYF. The CDR3 DNA follows: TGTGCCAGCAGCCGTGGGGCAGGGTACTCCTACGAGCAGTACTTC. The chain uses TRBV7-6 and TRBJ2-7; possibly TRBD1 for D (5 bases). V lost 5 bases and J 0 bases, leaving 14 bases between the germline ends. This CDR3 contains 15 residues. CDR1 and CDR2 (germline): SGHVS, FNYEAQ.

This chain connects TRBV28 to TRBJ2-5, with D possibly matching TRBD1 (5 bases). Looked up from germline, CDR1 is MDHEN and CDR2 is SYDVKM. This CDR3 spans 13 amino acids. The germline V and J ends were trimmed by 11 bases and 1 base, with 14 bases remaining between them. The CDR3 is CAVHERGQETQYF. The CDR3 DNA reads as TGTGCCGTCCACGAAAGGGGCCAAGAGACCCAGTACTTC.

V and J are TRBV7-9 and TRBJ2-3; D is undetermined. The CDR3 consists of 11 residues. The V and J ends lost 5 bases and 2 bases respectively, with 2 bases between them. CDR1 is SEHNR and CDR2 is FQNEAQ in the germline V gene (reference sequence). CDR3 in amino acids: CASSLTDTQYF. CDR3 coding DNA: TGTGCCAGCAGCCTCACAGATACGCAGTATTTT.

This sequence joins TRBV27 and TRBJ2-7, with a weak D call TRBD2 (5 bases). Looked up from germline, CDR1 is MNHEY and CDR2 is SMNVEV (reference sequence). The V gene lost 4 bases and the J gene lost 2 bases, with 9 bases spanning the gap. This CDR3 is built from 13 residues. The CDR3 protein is CASSYAGTYEQYF. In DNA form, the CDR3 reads TGTGCCAGCAGTTACGCGGGTACCTACGAGCAGTACTTC.

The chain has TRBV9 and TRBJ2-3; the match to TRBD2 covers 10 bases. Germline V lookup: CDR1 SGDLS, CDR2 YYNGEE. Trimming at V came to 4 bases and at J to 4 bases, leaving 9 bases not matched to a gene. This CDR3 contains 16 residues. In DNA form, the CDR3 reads TGTGCCAGCAGCCCACCTGGAGGACTAGCGGCAGATACGCAGTATTTT. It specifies CASSPPGGLAADTQYF.